The T cell receptor beta chain described here comes from a study of control samples from healthy donors and cancer patients. Germline V gene data show CDR1 as SGHRS and CDR2 as YFSETQ. CDR3 length: 15 amino acids. The V gene end was trimmed by 0 bases and the J gene end by 7 bases; junction bases not matched to a gene: 7. Profiling relied on immunoSEQ multiplex PCR, and the TCRdb table lists in-frame clones only, not all of them. In the table there are over 150,000 clones, roughly 94% of which are singletons. Sequencing input: PBMCs. The sequence came from a man aged 60 to 69 with colorectal cancer. V is TRBV5-1 and J is TRBJ2-1; 7 bases are a match to TRBD1. CDR3 DNA: TGCGCCAGCAGCTTGGCCAGGGCAGGGGGTAATGAGCAGTTCTTC. Translated, it gives CASSLARAGGNEQFF.